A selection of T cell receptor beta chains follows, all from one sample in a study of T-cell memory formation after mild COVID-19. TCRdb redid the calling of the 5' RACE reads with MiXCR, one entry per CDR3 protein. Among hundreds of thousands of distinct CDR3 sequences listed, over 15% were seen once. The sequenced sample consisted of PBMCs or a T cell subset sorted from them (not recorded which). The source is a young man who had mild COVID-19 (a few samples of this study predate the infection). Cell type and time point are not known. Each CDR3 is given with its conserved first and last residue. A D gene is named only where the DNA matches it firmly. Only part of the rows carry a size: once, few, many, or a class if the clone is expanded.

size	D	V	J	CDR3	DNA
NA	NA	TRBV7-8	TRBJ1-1	CASSLGHMNTEAFF	TGTGCCAGCAGCCTAGGACATATGAACACTGAAGCTTTCTTT
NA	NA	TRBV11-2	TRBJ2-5	CASSIPQGTQYF	TGTGCCAGCAGCATCCCCCAAGGGACCCAGTACTTC
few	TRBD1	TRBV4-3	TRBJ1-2	CASSQSDRGYGYTF	TGCGCCAGCAGCCAATCGGACAGGGGGTATGGCTACACCTTC
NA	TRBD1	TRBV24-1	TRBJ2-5	CATSDPRGQGEETQYF	TGTGCCACCAGTGATCCACGTGGACAGGGGGAAGAGACCCAGTACTTC
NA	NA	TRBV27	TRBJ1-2	CASGNHGQPNYGYTF	TGTGCCAGCGGCAACCACGGACAGCCTAACTATGGCTACACCTTC
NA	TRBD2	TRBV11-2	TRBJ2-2	CASSFTGGIGGELFF	TGTGCCAGCAGCTTTACGGGGGGAATTGGCGGGGAGCTGTTTTTT
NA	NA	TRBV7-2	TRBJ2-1	CASSPGPYNEQFF	TGTGCCAGCAGCCCCGGGCCCTACAATGAGCAGTTCTTC
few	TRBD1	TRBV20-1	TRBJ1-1	CSARARGLVNTEAFF	TGCAGTGCTAGAGCCAGGGGGCTCGTGAACACTGAAGCTTTCTTT
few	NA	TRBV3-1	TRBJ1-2	CASRQTGTQDYGYTF	TGTGCCAGCAGGCAAACAGGGACCCAGGACTATGGCTACACCTTC
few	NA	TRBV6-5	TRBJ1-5	CASSSSGRSNQPQHF	TGTGCCAGCAGCTCCTCGGGACGGAGCAATCAGCCCCAGCATTTT
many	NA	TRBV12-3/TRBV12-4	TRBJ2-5	CASSPGGRRETQYF	TGTGCCAGCAGCCCCGGGGGTAGGCGAGAGACCCAGTACTTC
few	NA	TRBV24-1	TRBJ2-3	CATSDFGRPQYF	TGTGCCACCAGTGATTTTGGTCGGCCGCAGTATTTT
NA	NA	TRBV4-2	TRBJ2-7	CASSQEGGWDLAYEQYF	TGTGCCAGCAGCCAAGAGGGCGGGTGGGACTTAGCCTACGAGCAGTACTTC
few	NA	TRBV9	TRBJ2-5	CASSVDVQETQYF	TGTGCCAGCAGCGTAGACGTTCAAGAGACCCAGTACTTC
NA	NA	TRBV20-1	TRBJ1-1	CSAREQVYTEAFF	TGCAGTGCTAGAGAGCAGGTTTACACTGAAGCTTTCTTT
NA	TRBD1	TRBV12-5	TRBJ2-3	CASGLGEHRGDTQYF	TGTGCTAGTGGTTTGGGGGAACACAGGGGAGATACGCAGTATTTT
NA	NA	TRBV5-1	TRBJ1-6	CASSLRDGSSYNSPLHF	TGCGCCAGCAGCTTGCGGGACGGAAGCTCCTATAATTCACCCCTCCACTTT
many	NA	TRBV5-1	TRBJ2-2	CASSLRTGLTGELFF	TGCGCCAGCAGCTTACGCACAGGTCTCACCGGGGAGCTGTTTTTT
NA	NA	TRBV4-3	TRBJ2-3	CASSQDQAYTQYF	TGCGCCAGCAGCCAAGATCAGGCCTATACGCAGTATTTT
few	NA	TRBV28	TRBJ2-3	CASSLYDGQGYTQYF	TGTGCCAGCAGTTTATACGACGGGCAAGGTTATACGCAGTATTTT
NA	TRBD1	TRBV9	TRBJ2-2	CASSGTGAGELFF	TGTGCCAGCAGCGGGACAGGGGCCGGGGAGCTGTTTTTT
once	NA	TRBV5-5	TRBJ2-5	CASSLRRGLGETQYF	TGTGCCAGCAGCTTGAGGCGGGGGCTCGGGGAGACCCAGTACTTC
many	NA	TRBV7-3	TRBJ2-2	CASSPFGELNTGELFF	TGTGCCAGCAGCCCCTTCGGGGAGCTGAACACCGGGGAGCTGTTTTTT
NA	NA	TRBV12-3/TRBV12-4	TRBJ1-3	CASSLRESSGNTIYF	TGTGCCAGCAGTCTCAGGGAAAGCTCTGGAAACACCATATATTTT
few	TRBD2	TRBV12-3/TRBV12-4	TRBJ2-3	CASGVAGRTDTQYF	TGTGCCAGCGGCGTAGCGGGGCGCACAGATACGCAGTATTTT
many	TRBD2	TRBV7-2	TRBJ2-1	CASSHGLAGNNEQFF	TGTGCCAGCAGCCACGGACTAGCGGGGAACAATGAGCAGTTCTTC
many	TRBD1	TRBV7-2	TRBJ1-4	CASGRQGAANEKLFF	TGTGCCAGCGGTCGACAGGGGGCGGCTAATGAAAAACTGTTTTTT
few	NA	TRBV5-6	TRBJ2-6	CASAREYGANVLTF	TGTGCCAGCGCGAGGGAATACGGGGCCAACGTCCTGACTTTC
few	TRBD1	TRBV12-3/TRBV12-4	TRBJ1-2	CASSLIARGGNGYTF	TGTGCCAGCAGTTTAATCGCCAGGGGGGGGAATGGCTACACCTTC
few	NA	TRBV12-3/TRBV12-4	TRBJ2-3	CASTPRARGEGADTQYF	TGTGCCAGCACCCCTCGGGCCAGGGGGGAAGGGGCAGATACGCAGTATTTT